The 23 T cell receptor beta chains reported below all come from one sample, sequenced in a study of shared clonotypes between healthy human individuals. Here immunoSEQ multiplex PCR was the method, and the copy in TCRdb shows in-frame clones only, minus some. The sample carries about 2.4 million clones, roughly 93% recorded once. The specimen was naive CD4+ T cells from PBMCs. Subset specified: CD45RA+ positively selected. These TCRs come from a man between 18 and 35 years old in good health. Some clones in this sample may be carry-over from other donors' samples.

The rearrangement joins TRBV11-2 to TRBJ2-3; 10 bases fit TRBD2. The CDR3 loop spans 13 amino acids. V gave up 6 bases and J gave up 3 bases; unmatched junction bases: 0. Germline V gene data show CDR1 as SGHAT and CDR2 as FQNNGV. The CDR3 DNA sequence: TGTGCCAGCAGACTAGCGGGAACAGATACGCAGTATTTT. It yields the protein CASRLAGTDTQYF.

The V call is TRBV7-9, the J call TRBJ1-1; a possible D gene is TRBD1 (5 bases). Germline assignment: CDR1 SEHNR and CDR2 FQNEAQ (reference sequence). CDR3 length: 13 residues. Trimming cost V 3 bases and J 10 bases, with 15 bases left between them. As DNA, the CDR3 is TGTGCCAGCAGCTTCGGGGGGGTTGTCTCAGCTTTCTTT. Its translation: CASSFGGVVSAFF.

CDR3 protein: CASSPEVETQYF. CDR3 DNA: TGTGCCAGCTCACCCGAAGTTGAGACCCAGTACTTC. This chain uses TRBV18 with TRBJ2-5, with D unclear. Germline CDR1 reads KGHSH; CDR2 reads LQKENI. Trimming stripped 3 bases from V and 5 bases from J, with 7 bases between. The CDR3 contains 12 residues.

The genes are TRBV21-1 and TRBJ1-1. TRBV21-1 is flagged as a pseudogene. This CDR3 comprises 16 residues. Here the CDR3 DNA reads TGTGCCAGCAGCTCAGTAGGAGATACAGCGAGGACTGAAGCTTTCTTT. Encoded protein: CASSSVGDTARTEAFF.

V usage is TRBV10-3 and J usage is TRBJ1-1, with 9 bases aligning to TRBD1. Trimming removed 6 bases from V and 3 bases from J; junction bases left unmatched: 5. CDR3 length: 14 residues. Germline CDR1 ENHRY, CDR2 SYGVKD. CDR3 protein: CAISKQGADTEAFF. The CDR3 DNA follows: TGTGCCATCAGCAAACAGGGGGCGGACACTGAAGCTTTCTTT.

The CDR3, as DNA: TGTGCCAGCAGCCCCGTAAGGGACCTCGTCGAGCAGTACTTC. Translating it yields CASSPVRDLVEQYF. The rearrangement uses TRBV28 and TRBJ2-7, with D perhaps given as TRBD1 or TRBD2 (5 bases each). The CDR3 is 14 amino acids. Trimming stripped 6 bases from V and 6 bases from J, with 18 bases between. Germline assignment: CDR1 MDHEN and CDR2 SYDVKM.

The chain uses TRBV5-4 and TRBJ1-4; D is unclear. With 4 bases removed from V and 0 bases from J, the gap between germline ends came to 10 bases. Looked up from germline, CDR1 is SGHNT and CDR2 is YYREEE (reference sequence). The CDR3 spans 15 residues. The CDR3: CASSPGASTNEKLFF. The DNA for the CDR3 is TGTGCCAGCAGCCCCGGTGCATCAACTAATGAAAAACTGTTTTTT.

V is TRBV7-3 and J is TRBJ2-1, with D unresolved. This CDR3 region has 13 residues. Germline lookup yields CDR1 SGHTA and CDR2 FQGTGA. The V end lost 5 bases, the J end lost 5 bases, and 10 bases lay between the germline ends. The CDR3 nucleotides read TGTGCCAGCAGCCCCAACAGAAACAATGAGCAGTTCTTC. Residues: CASSPNRNNEQFF. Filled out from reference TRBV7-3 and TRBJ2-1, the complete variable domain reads GAGVSQTPSNKVTEKGKYVELRCDPISGHTALYWYRQSLGQGPEFLIYFQGTGAADDSGLPNDRFFAVRPEGSVSTLKIQRTERGDSAVYLCASSPNRNNEQFFGPGTRLTVL.

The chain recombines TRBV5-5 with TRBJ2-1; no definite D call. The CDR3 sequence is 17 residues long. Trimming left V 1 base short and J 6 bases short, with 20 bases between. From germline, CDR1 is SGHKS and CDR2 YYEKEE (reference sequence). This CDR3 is CASSLSQWAGRFNEQFF. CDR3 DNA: TGTGCCAGCAGCTTGTCCCAATGGGCAGGAAGGTTCAATGAGCAGTTCTTC.

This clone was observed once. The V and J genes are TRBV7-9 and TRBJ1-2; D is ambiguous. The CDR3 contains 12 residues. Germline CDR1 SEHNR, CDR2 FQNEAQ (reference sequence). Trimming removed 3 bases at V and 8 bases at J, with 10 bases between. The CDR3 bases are TGTGCCAGCAGCTTCCAGGTTTCCGGCTACACCTTC. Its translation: CASSFQVSGYTF.

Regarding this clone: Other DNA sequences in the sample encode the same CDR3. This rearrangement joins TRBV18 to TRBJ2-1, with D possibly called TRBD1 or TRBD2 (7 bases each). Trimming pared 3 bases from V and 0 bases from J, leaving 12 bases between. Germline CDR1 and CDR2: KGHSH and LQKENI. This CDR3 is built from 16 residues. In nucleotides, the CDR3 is TGTGCCAGCTCACCCCAGGGGGGGAGCTCCTACAATGAGCAGTTCTTC. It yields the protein CASSPQGGSSYNEQFF.

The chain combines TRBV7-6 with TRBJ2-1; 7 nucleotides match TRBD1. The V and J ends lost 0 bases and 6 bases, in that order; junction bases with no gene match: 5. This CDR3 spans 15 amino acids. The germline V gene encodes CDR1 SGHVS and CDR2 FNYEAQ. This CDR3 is CASSLAQDRANEQFF. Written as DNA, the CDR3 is TGTGCCAGCAGCTTAGCCCAAGACAGGGCCAATGAGCAGTTCTTC.

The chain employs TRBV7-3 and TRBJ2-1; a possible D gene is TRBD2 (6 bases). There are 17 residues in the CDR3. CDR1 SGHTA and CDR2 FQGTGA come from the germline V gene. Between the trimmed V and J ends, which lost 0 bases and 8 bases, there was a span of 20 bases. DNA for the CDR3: TGTGCCAGCAGCTTAACCCAACTTAGCGGCAGGGCCGATGAGCAGTTCTTC. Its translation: CASSLTQLSGRADEQFF.

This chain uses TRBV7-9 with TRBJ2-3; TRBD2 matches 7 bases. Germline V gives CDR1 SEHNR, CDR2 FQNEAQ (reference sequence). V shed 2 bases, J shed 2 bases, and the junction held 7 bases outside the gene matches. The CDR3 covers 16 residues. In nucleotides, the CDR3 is TGTGCCAGCAGCTTATCCCGGGACTATCTCACAGATACGCAGTATTTT. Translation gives CASSLSRDYLTDTQYF. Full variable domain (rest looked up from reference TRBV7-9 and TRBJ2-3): DTGVSQNPRHKITKRGQNVTFRCDPISEHNRLYWYRQTLGQGPEFLTYFQNEAQLEKSRLLSDRFSAERPKGSFSTLEIQRTEQGDSAMYLCASSLSRDYLTDTQYFGPGTRLTVL.

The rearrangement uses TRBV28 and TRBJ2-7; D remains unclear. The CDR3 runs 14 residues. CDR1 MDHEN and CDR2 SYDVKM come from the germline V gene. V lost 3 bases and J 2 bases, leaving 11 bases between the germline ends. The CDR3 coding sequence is TGTGCCAGCAGTTTCTCGGCCAGTACCTACGAGCAGTACTTC. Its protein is CASSFSASTYEQYF. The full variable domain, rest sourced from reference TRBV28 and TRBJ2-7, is DVKVTQSSRYLVKRTGEKVFLECVQDMDHENMFWYRQDPGLGLRLIYFSYDVKMKEKGDIPEGYSVSREKKERFSLILESASTNQTSMYLCASSFSASTYEQYFGPGTRLTVT.

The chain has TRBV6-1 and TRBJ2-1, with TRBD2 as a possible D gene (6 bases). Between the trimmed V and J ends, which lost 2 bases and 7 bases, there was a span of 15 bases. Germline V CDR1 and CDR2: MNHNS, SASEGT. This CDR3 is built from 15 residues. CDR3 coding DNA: TGTGCCAGCAGTGAAAGGGCTAGCGTTCGGAATGAGCAGTTCTTC. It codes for CASSERASVRNEQFF.

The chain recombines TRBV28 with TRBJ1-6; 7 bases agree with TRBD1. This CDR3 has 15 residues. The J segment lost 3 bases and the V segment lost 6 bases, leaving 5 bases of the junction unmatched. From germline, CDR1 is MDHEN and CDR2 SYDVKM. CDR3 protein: CASRGGQLYNSPLHF. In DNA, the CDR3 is TGTGCCAGCAGAGGGGGACAGCTCTATAATTCACCCCTCCACTTT.

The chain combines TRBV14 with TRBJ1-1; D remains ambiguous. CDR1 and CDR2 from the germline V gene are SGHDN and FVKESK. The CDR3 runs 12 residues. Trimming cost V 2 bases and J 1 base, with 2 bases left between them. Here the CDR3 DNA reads TGTGCCAGCAGCCAAAGGAACACTGAAGCTTTCTTT. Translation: CASSQRNTEAFF.

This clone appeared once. CDR3 residues: CSVQLNQETQYF. The CDR3 DNA sequence: TGCAGCGTCCAACTAAACCAAGAGACCCAGTACTTC. J is TRBJ2-5 and V is TRBV29-1, with no clear D. Germline lookup yields CDR1 SQVTM and CDR2 ANQGSEA. Trimming removed 6 bases at V and 0 bases at J, with 8 bases between. This CDR3 is 12 amino acids long.

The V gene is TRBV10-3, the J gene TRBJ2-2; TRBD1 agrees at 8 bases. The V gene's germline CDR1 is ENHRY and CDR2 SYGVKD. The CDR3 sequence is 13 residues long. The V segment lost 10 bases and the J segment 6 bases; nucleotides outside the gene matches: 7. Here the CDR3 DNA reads TGTGCCAGTGGACAGGGTGGGGCCGGGGAGCTGTTTTTT. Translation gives CASGQGGAGELFF.

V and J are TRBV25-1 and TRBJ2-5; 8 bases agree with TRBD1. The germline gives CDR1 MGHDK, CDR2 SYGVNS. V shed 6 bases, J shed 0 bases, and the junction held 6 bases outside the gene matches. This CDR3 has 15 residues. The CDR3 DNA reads TGTGCCAGCAGGGAACGACAGGGGTACCAAGAGACCCAGTACTTC. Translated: CASRERQGYQETQYF.

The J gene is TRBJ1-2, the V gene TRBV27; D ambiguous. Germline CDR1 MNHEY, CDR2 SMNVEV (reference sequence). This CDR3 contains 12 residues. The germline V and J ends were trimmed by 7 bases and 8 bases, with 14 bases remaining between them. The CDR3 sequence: CASKDAAGGYTF. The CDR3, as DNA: TGTGCCAGCAAGGACGCTGCGGGGGGCTACACCTTC.

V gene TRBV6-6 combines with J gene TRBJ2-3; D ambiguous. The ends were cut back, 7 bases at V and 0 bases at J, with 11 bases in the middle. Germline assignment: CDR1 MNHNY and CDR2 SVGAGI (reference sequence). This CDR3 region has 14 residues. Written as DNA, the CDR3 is TGTGCCAGCACTAGATTGGCTAGCACAGATACGCAGTATTTT. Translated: CASTRLASTDTQYF.